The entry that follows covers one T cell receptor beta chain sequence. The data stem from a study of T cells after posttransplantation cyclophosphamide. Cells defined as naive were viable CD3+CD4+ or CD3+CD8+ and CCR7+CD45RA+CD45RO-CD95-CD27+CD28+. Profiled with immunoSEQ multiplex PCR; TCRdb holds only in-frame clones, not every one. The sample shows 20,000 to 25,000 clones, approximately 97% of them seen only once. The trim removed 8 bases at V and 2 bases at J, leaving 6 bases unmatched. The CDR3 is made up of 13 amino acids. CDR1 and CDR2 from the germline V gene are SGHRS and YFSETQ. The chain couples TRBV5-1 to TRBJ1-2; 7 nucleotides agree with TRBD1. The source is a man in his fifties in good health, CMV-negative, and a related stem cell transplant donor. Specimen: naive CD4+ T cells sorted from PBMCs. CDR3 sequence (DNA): TGCGCCAGTACAGGGGATGGCAACTATGGCTACACCTTC. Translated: CASTGDGNYGYTF.